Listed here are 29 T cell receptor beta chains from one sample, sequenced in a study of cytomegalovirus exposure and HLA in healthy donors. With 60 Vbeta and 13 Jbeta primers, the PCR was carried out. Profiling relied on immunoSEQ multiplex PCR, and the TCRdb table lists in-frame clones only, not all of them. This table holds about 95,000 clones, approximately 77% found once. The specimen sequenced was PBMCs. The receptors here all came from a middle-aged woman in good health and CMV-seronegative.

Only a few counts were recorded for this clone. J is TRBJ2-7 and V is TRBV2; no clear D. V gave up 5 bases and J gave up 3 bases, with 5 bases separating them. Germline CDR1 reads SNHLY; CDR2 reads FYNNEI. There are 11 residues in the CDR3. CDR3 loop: CASSPIYEQYF. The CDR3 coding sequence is TGTGCCAGCAGTCCCATCTACGAGCAGTACTTC.

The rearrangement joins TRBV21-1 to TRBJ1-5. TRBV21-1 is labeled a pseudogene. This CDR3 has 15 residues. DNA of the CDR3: TGTGCCAGCAGCAAAAGAGCGGGAGGGGGTCAGCCCCAGCATTTT. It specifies CASSKRAGGGQPQHF.

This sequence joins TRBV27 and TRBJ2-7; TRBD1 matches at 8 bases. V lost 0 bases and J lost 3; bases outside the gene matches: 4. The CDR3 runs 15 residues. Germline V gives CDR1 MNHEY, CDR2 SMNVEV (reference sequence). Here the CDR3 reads CASSLSRQGNYEQYF. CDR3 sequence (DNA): TGTGCCAGCAGTTTATCAAGACAGGGGAACTACGAGCAGTACTTC.

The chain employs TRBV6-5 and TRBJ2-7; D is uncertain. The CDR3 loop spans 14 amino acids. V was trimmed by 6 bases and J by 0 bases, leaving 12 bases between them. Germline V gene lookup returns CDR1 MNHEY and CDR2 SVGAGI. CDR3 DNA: TGTGCCAGCAGCCTCAGTGAACACTCCTACGAGCAGTACTTC. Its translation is CASSLSEHSYEQYF.

The CDR3 region has the DNA TGCGCCAGCAGCCGGACCAGGGTTCAGGAGACCCAGTACTTC. Translation: CASSRTRVQETQYF. This rearrangement joins TRBV5-1 to TRBJ2-5, with a possible D match to TRBD1 (5 bases). This CDR3 has 14 amino acids. The V gene's germline CDR1 is SGHRS and CDR2 YFSETQ. Trimming removed 4 bases at V and 5 bases at J, with 15 bases between.

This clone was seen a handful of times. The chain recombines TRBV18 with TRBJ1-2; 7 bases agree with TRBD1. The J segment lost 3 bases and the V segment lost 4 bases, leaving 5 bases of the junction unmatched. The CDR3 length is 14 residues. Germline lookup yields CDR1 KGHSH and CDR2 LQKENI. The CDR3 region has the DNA TGTGCCAGCTCACAGGGGGCGCTTGACTATGGCTACACCTTC. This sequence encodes CASSQGALDYGYTF.

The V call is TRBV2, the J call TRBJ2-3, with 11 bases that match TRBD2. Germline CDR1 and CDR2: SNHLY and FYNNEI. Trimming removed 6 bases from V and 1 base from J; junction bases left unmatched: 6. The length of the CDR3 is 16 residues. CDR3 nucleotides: TGTGCCAGCAGACGGCTAGCGGGGGGCGGCACAGATACGCAGTATTTT. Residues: CASRRLAGGGTDTQYF.

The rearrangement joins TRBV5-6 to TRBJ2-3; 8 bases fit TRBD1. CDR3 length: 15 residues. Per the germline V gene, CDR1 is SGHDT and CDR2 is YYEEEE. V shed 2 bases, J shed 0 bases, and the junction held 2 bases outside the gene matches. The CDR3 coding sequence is TGTGCCAGCAGCTTTCGACAGGGGAGCACAGATACGCAGTATTTT. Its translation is CASSFRQGSTDTQYF.

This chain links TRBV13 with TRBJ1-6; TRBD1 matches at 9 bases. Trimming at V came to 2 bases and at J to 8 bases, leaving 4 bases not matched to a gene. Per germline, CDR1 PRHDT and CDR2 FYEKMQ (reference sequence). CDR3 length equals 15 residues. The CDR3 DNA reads TGTGCCAGCAGCTTAAGAGGGACAGGGTATTCACCCCTCCACTTT. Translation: CASSLRGTGYSPLHF.

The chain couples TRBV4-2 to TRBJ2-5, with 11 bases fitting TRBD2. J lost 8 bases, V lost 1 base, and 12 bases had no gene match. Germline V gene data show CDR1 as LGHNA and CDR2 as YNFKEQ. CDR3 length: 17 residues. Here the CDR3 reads CASSQGGGMTSGVTQYF. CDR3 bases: TGTGCCAGCAGCCAAGGGGGGGGTATGACTAGCGGGGTAACCCAGTACTTC.

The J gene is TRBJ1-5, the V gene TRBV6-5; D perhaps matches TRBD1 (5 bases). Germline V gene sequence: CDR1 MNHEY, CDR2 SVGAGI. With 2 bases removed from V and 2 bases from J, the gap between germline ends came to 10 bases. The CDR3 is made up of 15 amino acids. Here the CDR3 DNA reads TGTGCCAGCAGTTACAACGGGGGAGGCAATCAGCCCCAGCATTTT. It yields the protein CASSYNGGGNQPQHF.

CDR3 in amino acids: CASSPGGGWKFF. The CDR3 DNA reads as TGTGCCAGCAGCCCCGGCGGGGGATGGAAGTTCTTC. The rearrangement joins TRBV5-6 to TRBJ2-1; TRBD2 aligns across 7 bases. CDR3 length equals 12 residues. With V trimmed by 4 bases and J by 14 bases, 9 bases remained unmatched. Germline values: CDR1 SGHDT, CDR2 YYEEEE.

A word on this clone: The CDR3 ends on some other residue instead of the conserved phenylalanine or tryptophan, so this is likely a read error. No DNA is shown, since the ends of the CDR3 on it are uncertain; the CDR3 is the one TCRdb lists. The CDR3 spells CASSQLPRDSGPGGYTV. The rearrangement joins TRBV4-2 to TRBJ1-2; the DNA was not used to check the table's D call, TRBD1. The CDR3 is 17 residues long, counting both termini. Germline CDR1 is LGHNA and CDR2 is YNFKEQ.

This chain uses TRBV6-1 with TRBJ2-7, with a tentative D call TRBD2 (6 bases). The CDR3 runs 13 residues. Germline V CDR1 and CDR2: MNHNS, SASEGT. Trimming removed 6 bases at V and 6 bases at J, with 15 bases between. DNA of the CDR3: TGTGCCAGCAGCAAAGGACTAATTGGCGAGCAGTACTTC. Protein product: CASSKGLIGEQYF.

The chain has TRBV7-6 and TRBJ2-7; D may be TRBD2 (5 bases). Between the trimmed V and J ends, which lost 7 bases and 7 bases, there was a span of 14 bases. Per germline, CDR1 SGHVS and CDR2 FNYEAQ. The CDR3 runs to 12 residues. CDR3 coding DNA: TGTGCCAGCACCCACTCCTCGGGGGAGCAGTACTTC. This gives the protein CASTHSSGEQYF.

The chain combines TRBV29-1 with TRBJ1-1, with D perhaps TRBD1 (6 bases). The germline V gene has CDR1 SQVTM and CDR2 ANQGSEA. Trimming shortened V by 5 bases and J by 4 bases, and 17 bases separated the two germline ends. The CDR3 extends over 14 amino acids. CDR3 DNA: TGCAGCGTTCTCCCCTTGAGGGGGGGCACTGAAGCTTTCTTT. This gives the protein CSVLPLRGGTEAFF.

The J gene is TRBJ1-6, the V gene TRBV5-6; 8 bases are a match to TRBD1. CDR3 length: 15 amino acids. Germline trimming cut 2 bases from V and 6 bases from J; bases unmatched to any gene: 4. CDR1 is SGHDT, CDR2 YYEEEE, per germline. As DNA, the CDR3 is TGTGCCAGCAGCTTCCAGGACAGGGTTAATTCACCCCTCCACTTT. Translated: CASSFQDRVNSPLHF.

CDR3 coding DNA: TGTGCCAGCAGCTTGACCCGGGACAGTTACGCCGGGGAGCTGTTTTTT. It specifies CASSLTRDSYAGELFF. The V and J genes are TRBV11-2 and TRBJ2-2, with 7 bases fitting TRBD1. Germline CDR1 and CDR2: SGHAT and FQNNGV. The CDR3 covers 16 residues. The V segment lost 3 bases and the J segment 6 bases; nucleotides outside the gene matches: 10.

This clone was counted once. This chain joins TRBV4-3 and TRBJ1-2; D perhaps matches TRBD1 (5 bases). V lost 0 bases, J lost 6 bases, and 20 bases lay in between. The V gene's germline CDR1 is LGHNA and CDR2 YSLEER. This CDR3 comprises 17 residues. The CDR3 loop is CASSQDEGSLGAHGYTF. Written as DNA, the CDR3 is TGCGCCAGCAGCCAAGATGAAGGGTCGTTAGGGGCGCATGGCTACACCTTC.

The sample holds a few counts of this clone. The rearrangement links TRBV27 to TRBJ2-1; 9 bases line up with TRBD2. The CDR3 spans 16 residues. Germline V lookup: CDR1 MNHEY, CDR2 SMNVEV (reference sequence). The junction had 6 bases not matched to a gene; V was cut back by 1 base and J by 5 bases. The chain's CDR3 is CASSLYGLAGNNEQFF. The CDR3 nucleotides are TGTGCCAGCAGTTTATACGGTCTAGCGGGAAACAATGAGCAGTTCTTC.

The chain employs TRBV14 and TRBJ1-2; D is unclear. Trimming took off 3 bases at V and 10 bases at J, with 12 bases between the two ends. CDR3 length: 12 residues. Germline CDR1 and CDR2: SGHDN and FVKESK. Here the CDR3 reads CASSHGPGDYTF. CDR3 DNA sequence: TGTGCCAGCAGCCATGGGCCCGGGGACTACACCTTC.

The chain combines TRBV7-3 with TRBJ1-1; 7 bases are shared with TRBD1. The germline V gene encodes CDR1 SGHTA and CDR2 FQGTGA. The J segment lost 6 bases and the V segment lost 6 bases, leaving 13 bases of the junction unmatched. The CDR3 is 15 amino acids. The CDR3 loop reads CASSWTGTVSSEAFF. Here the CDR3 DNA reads TGTGCCAGCAGTTGGACCGGGACAGTGAGTTCTGAAGCTTTCTTT.

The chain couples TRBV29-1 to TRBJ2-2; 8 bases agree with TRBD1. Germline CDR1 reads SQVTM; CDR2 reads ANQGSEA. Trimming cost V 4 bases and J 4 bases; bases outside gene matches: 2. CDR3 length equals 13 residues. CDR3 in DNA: TGCAGCGTTGTAACAGGGGGCACCGGGGAGCTGTTTTTT. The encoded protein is CSVVTGGTGELFF.

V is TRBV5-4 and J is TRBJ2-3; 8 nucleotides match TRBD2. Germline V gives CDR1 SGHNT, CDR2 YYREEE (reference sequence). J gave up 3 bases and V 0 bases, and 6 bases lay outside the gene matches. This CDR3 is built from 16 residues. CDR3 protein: CASSLAGRGATDTQYF. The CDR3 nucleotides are TGTGCCAGCAGCTTGGCCGGGCGGGGGGCAACAGATACGCAGTATTTT.

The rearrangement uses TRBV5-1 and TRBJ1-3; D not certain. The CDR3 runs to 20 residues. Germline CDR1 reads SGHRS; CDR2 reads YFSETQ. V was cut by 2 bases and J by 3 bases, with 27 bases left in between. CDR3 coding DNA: TGCGCCAGCAGCTTCGCACCACTAAGGAAGGATAGTCGCCTTGGAAACACCATATATTTT. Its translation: CASSFAPLRKDSRLGNTIYF.

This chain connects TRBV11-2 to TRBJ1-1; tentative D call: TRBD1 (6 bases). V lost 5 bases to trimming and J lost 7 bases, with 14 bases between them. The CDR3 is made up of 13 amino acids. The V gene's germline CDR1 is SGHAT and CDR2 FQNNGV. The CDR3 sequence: CASSRTAAFEAFF. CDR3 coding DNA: TGTGCCAGCAGCCGGACAGCCGCCTTTGAAGCTTTCTTT.

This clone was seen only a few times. The CDR3 loop reads CASSVGQGTQITQYF. CDR3 bases: TGTGCCAGCAGCGTAGGGCAGGGCACACAGATAACGCAGTATTTT. The chain joins TRBV9 to TRBJ2-3, with a possible D match to TRBD1 (5 bases). CDR1 and CDR2 from the germline V gene are SGDLS and YYNGEE. The CDR3 has 15 residues. Trimming took off 0 bases at V and 9 bases at J, with 17 bases between the two ends.

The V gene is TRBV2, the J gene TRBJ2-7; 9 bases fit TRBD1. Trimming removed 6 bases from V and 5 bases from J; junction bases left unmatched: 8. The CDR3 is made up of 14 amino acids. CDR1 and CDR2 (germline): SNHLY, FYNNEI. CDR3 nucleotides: TGTGCCAGCAGGGGACAGGGTTCACGGAACGAGCAGTACTTC. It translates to CASRGQGSRNEQYF.

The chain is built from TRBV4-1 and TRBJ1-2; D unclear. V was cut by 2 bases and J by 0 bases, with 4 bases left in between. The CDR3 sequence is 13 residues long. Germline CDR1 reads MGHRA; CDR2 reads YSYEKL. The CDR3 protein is CASSQPANYGYTF. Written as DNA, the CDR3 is TGCGCCAGCAGCCAACCAGCTAACTATGGCTACACCTTC.